What follows are 9 T cell receptor beta chains derived from one specimen sequenced in a study of blood T cell repertoires in COVID-19. The assay was immunoSEQ multiplex PCR, and TCRdb's table has in-frame clones only and misses some. The data hold about 300,000 clones, with roughly 89% observed a single time. The specimen was PBMCs or T cells enriched from blood (not recorded which). The origin of the receptors is a woman aged 40 to 55 who had recovered from COVID-19.

This clone has just one count. This chain joins TRBV19 and TRBJ2-5; 7 nucleotides agree with TRBD2. The germline V gene has CDR1 LNHDA and CDR2 SQIVND (reference sequence). This CDR3 comprises 16 residues. With V trimmed by 6 bases and J by 3 bases, 13 bases remained unmatched. DNA for the CDR3: TGTGCCAGTAGCCTAGCGATGGGAGGGTTGGAAGAGACCCAGTACTTC. Translated: CASSLAMGGLEETQYF.

The chain employs TRBV4-3 and TRBJ1-2, with no clear D. Germline lookup yields CDR1 LGHNA and CDR2 YSLEER. The CDR3 totals 15 residues. V was clipped by 0 bases and J by 6 bases, with 14 bases between them. The CDR3 DNA reads TGCGCCAGCAGCCAAGATTATGGAGGGATTGATGGCTACACCTTC. This sequence encodes CASSQDYGGIDGYTF.

V is TRBV11-2 and J is TRBJ1-1, with a weak D call TRBD1 (5 bases). This CDR3 is 15 amino acids long. Germline CDR1 and CDR2: SGHAT and FQNNGV. V was cut by 5 bases and J by 7 bases, with 20 bases left in between. The CDR3 DNA is TGTGCCAGCAGCCCTACTTTGACAGAATCAATTGAAGCTTTCTTT. It encodes CASSPTLTESIEAFF.

This chain connects TRBV7-8 to TRBJ2-7; 8 bases line up with TRBD1. The CDR3 sequence is 15 residues long. Per germline, CDR1 SGHVS and CDR2 FQNEAQ. Trimming removed 5 bases from V and 6 bases from J; junction bases left unmatched: 12. This chain's CDR3 is CASSASAGTGIEQYF. The CDR3 bases are TGTGCCAGCAGCGCGTCGGCCGGGACAGGCATCGAGCAGTACTTC.

The J gene is TRBJ2-3, the V gene TRBV27, with TRBD1 as a possible D gene (8 bases). Germline CDR1 MNHEY, CDR2 SMNVEV (reference sequence). There are 15 residues in the CDR3. V was trimmed by 5 bases and J by 3 bases, leaving 15 bases between them. DNA of the CDR3: TGTGCCAGCAGTCCCAGGGGGCGGGGGACAGATACGCAGTATTTT. Protein: CASSPRGRGTDTQYF.

V usage is TRBV30 and J usage is TRBJ2-3; D is undetermined. The CDR3 runs 15 residues. Germline V CDR1 and CDR2: GTSNPN, SVGIG (reference sequence). The ends were cut back, 2 bases at V and 6 bases at J, with 18 bases in the middle. DNA of the CDR3: TGTGCCTGGAGTCTTCCGGGTCTCGAGGAGGATACGCAGTATTTT. Translation: CAWSLPGLEEDTQYF.

This clone is a singleton in its sample. V usage is TRBV18 and J usage is TRBJ1-2; a weak D match, TRBD1 (5 bases). V was cut by 4 bases and J by 2 bases, with 11 bases left in between. Germline V gene data show CDR1 as KGHSH and CDR2 as LQKENI. This CDR3 contains 14 residues. The CDR3 spells CASSRASGNYGYTF. The CDR3 DNA sequence: TGTGCCAGCTCACGCGCGTCAGGGAACTATGGCTACACCTTC.

This chain connects TRBV24-1 to TRBJ2-7; 7 bases line up with TRBD1. The length of the CDR3 is 16 residues. CDR1 and CDR2 from the germline V gene are KGHDR and SFDVKD. J was trimmed by 2 bases and V by 1 base; bases with no gene match: 7. This CDR3 reads CATSDFFQGVTYEQYF. The CDR3 DNA reads as TGTGCCACCAGTGATTTCTTTCAGGGGGTAACCTACGAGCAGTACTTC.

V usage is TRBV6-5 and J usage is TRBJ1-1, with TRBD1 as a possible D gene (5 bases). Per germline, CDR1 MNHEY and CDR2 SVGAGI. Trimming removed 6 bases from V and 10 bases from J, with 15 bases in between. The CDR3 runs to 12 residues. This CDR3 reads CASSRVGGRAFF. CDR3 sequence (DNA): TGTGCCAGCAGCCGCGTCGGGGGGAGAGCTTTCTTT.